This entry lists 16 T cell receptor beta chains sequenced from one sample in a study of OX40 agonist ivuxolimab in advanced cancers. Only in-frame clones appear in the TCRdb table, and some are missing; sequencing was by immunoSEQ multiplex PCR. The sample shows tens of thousands of clones, about 88% of them seen only once. Specimen: CD4+ or CD8+ T cells sorted from blood, collected in a trial of the OX40 agonist ivuxolimab. The receptors shown here come from an adult with an advanced solid tumor such as melanoma, head and neck, liver or kidney cancer.

The rearrangement uses TRBV28 and TRBJ2-2; 7 bases are shared with TRBD2. This CDR3 has 14 amino acids. V was clipped by 9 bases and J by 6 bases; unmatched bases: 10. The V gene's germline CDR1 is MDHEN and CDR2 SYDVKM. Here the CDR3 DNA reads TGTGCCAGTAGCCGGGACTACCGGTCCGGGGAGCTGTTTTTT. Protein product: CASSRDYRSGELFF.

J is TRBJ2-7 and V is TRBV19; D possibly corresponds to TRBD2 (6 bases). Per germline, CDR1 LNHDA and CDR2 SQIVND (reference sequence). The CDR3 spans 14 residues. The germline V and J ends were trimmed by 5 bases and 2 bases, with 13 bases remaining between them. The CDR3, as DNA: TGTGCCAGTAGTGGTGCTGCGGGACCCTACGAGCAGTACTTC. Translation gives CASSGAAGPYEQYF.

This clone was recorded once. The chain links TRBV7-3 to TRBJ2-2; perhaps D is TRBD1 or TRBD2 (5 bases each). V dropped 2 bases and J dropped 2 bases, with 9 bases sitting between them. The CDR3 contains 15 residues. Germline CDR1 and CDR2: SGHTA and FQGTGA. The CDR3 loop reads CASSLVRDNTGELFF. CDR3 nucleotide sequence: TGTGCCAGCAGCTTAGTCCGGGACAACACCGGGGAGCTGTTTTTT. The variable domain in full, with the rest retrieved from reference TRBV7-3 and TRBJ2-2, is GAGVSQTPSNKVTEKGKYVELRCDPISGHTALYWYRQSLGQGPEFLIYFQGTGAADDSGLPNDRFFAVRPEGSVSTLKIQRTERGDSAVYLCASSLVRDNTGELFFGEGSRLTVL.

This clone was seen a single time. The J gene is TRBJ2-7, the V gene TRBV6-5; D may be TRBD2 (6 bases). Trimming left V 11 bases short and J 6 bases short, with 8 bases between. CDR3 length: 9 amino acids. CDR1 and CDR2 (germline): MNHEY, SVGAGI. CDR3 DNA sequence: TGTGCCCTGGGGGGCGAGCAGTACTTC. Residues: CALGGEQYF.

The J gene is TRBJ1-2, the V gene TRBV5-6; D not resolved. Germline V lookup: CDR1 SGHDT, CDR2 YYEEEE. The V gene lost 3 bases and the J gene lost 5 bases, with 14 bases spanning the gap. This CDR3 has 14 residues. In DNA, the CDR3 is TGTGCCAGCAGCTCTGGTCTGGGGTTTTATGGCTACACCTTC. Its protein is CASSSGLGFYGYTF.

V and J are TRBV10-1 and TRBJ2-1; D unresolved. In germline, CDR1 is WNHNN, CDR2 SYGVQD (reference sequence). The length of the CDR3 is 13 residues. V was shortened by 4 bases and J by 3 bases, with 7 bases between the two germline ends. CDR3 sequence: CASSGDYYNEQFF. DNA for the CDR3: TGCGCCAGCAGTGGAGATTACTACAATGAGCAGTTCTTC.

The CDR3 DNA follows: TGCGCCAGCAGCTTGGAGGGCGGGAGGCCGAGCTCCTACGAGCAGTACTTC. Translation: CASSLEGGRPSSYEQYF. This chain connects TRBV5-1 to TRBJ2-7, with TRBD2 matching 8 bases. The germline V gene has CDR1 SGHRS and CDR2 YFSETQ. Trimming removed 0 bases from V and 0 bases from J; junction bases left unmatched: 8. The CDR3 is 17 amino acids.

The chain uses TRBV10-3 and TRBJ1-6; D not resolved. In germline, CDR1 is ENHRY, CDR2 SYGVKD. V gave up 4 bases and J gave up 6 bases, with 13 bases separating them. The CDR3 sequence is 15 residues long. The CDR3 reads CAISGQQGINSPLHF. CDR3 nucleotide sequence: TGTGCCATCAGTGGCCAACAAGGGATTAATTCACCCCTCCACTTT.

This clone was seen only a few times. The V call is TRBV9, the J call TRBJ1-1; D is unclear. The germline CDR1 and CDR2 sequences are SGDLS and YYNGEE. The CDR3 spans 13 residues. V lost 2 bases and J lost 2, with 7 bases in between. The DNA for the CDR3 is TGTGCCAGCAGCGTCCAGGCTAACACTGAAGCTTTCTTT. Protein sequence: CASSVQANTEAFF.

The chain combines TRBV5-1 with TRBJ2-5; 7 positions match TRBD1. Trimming cost V 4 bases and J 0 bases; bases outside gene matches: 9. Per the germline V gene, CDR1 is SGHRS and CDR2 is YFSETQ. This CDR3 region has 16 residues. CDR3 DNA sequence: TGCGCCAGCAGCCCGGTAGTGACAGGGTACCAAGAGACCCAGTACTTC. Protein sequence: CASSPVVTGYQETQYF.

The chain employs TRBV19 and TRBJ2-3, with TRBD1 identical over 9 bases. CDR1 LNHDA and CDR2 SQIVND come from the germline V gene (reference sequence). The CDR3 length is 16 residues. The V and J ends lost 5 bases and 0 bases, in that order; junction bases with no gene match: 6. The CDR3 coding sequence is TGTGCCAGTAGTTTACAGGGGGCCACCAGCACAGATACGCAGTATTTT. It yields the protein CASSLQGATSTDTQYF.

The gene calls are TRBV4-1 and TRBJ2-1; no clear D gene. The germline CDR1 and CDR2 sequences are MGHRA and YSYEKL. Trimming cost V 0 bases and J 4 bases, with 10 bases left between them. This CDR3 contains 15 residues. CDR3 protein: CASSQDQDEYNEQFF. CDR3 DNA: TGCGCCAGCAGCCAAGATCAGGACGAGTACAATGAGCAGTTCTTC.

This clone has a single count. J is TRBJ2-1 and V is TRBV7-2; the match to TRBD2 covers 10 bases. The CDR3 totals 17 residues. Germline CDR1 is SGHTA and CDR2 is FQGNSA. Trimming at V came to 2 bases and at J to 7 bases, leaving 11 bases not matched to a gene. The CDR3 DNA is TGTGCCAGCAGCTTAAATCCCTTAGCGGGAGGAAGGAATGAGCAGTTCTTC. Its translation: CASSLNPLAGGRNEQFF.

This chain links TRBV18 with TRBJ2-7; D remains unclear. The germline V gene has CDR1 KGHSH and CDR2 LQKENI. V was trimmed by 2 bases and J by 0 bases, leaving 5 bases between them. The CDR3 has 13 amino acids. As DNA, the CDR3 is TGTGCCAGCTCACCAGGCAACTCCTACGAGCAGTACTTC. This gives the protein CASSPGNSYEQYF.

V usage is TRBV7-9 and J usage is TRBJ2-7, with TRBD2 as a possible D gene (6 bases). Trimming removed 5 bases from V and 3 bases from J, with 11 bases in between. The CDR3 spans 13 residues. CDR1 is SEHNR and CDR2 is FQNEAQ in the germline V gene (reference sequence). CDR3 sequence: CASSRGGRYEQYF. The CDR3 DNA is TGTGCCAGCAGCCGAGGAGGGCGCTACGAGCAGTACTTC.

V and J are TRBV2 and TRBJ1-1; no clear D. Germline CDR1 and CDR2: SNHLY and FYNNEI. V shed 7 bases and J shed 1 base, with 7 bases lying between them. This CDR3 has 12 amino acids. The CDR3 DNA is TGTGCCAGCACCCTACGGAACACTGAAGCTTTCTTT. Its protein product is CASTLRNTEAFF.